In this sample, the clone carrying this T cell receptor beta chain turned up once. Methods used by the authors: Estimation of nucleated cell counts relied on the amplification of reference gene primers. Some clones are missing from TCRdb's copy, which holds only in-frame ones; the method was immunoSEQ multiplex PCR. D and trimming were read from the DNA, whereas the V and J calls and clone size are those reported in that table. The table includes 140,000 to 150,000 clones, 80% to 90% detected once. These data originate in a study of blood T cell repertoires in COVID-19. Study background: Collection of acute and convalescent COVID-19 samples took place in the United States, Italy and Spain. PBMCs, B-cell-depleted T cells, or T cells provided the cDNA or gDNA that made up the material.

V lost 2 bases, J lost 7 bases, and 2 bases stayed unmatched. Germline CDR1 and CDR2: SGHNT and YYREEE (reference sequence). CDR3 size: 14 residues. This chain connects TRBV5-4 to TRBJ1-6; 8 bases are shared with TRBD1. The sequencing sample was made of peripheral blood. The source of this sequence is a man between 60 and 70 years old with active or convalescent COVID-19. This chain's CDR3 is CASSLDRGNSPLHF. DNA of the CDR3: TGTGCCAGCAGCTTAGACAGGGGAAATTCACCCCTCCACTTT.